This T cell receptor beta chain derives from a study of blood T cells in healthy people across ages. Trimming cost V 6 bases and J 5 bases; bases outside gene matches: 10. There are 15 residues in the CDR3. For the second PCR, which ran for roughly 7 to 11 cycles, a sample-barcoded 5' primer and a J-beta primer mix were used. A single record per CDR3 protein comes from TCRdb applying MiXCR to the 5' RACE reads. Of about a million distinct CDR3 sequences listed, roughly half are singletons. The V and J genes are TRBV12-3 or TRBV12-4 and TRBJ2-3, with 8 positions matching TRBD2. Specimen: blood. This clonotype originated in a woman in her sixties or seventies in good health. The CDR3 nucleotides read TGTGCCAGCAGCAGCGGGAGAGGAACGGGAGATACGCAGTATTTT. Translation gives CASSSGRGTGDTQYF.